The 7 T cell receptor beta chains in this list originate from one sample, sequenced in a study of tumor-infiltrating lymphocytes in localized non-small cell lung cancer. Some clones are missing from TCRdb's copy, which holds only in-frame ones; the method was immunoSEQ multiplex PCR. This sample has roughly 15,000 clones, with more than 70% found just once. Sequenced material: uninvolved lung tissue not adjacent to the tumor. The receptors were sampled from a human donor with non-small cell lung cancer.

This clone was observed a few times. The chain joins TRBV19 to TRBJ2-1; 7 bases map to TRBD2. Per the germline V gene, CDR1 is LNHDA and CDR2 is SQIVND (reference sequence). The CDR3 runs to 14 residues. V was pared by 5 bases and J by 4 bases, with 5 bases of the junction left unmatched. Here the CDR3 reads CASSGLAEYNEQFF. Here the CDR3 DNA reads TGTGCCAGTAGTGGGCTAGCGGAGTACAATGAGCAGTTCTTC.

Note on this clone: A much larger clonotype is one base distant, so this may be a read error. V is TRBV7-2 and J is TRBJ1-1, with no clear D. From germline, CDR1 is SGHTA and CDR2 FQGNSA. V dropped 5 bases and J dropped 1 base, with 8 bases sitting between them. This CDR3 is 13 amino acids long. CDR3 nucleotides: TGTGCCAGCAGCCTAAACAGGAACACTGAAGCTTTCTTT. The encoded protein is CASSLNRNTEAFF.

This clone has just one count. This sequence joins TRBV6-5 and TRBJ2-5; tentative D call: TRBD1 (6 bases). With 1 base removed from V and 4 bases from J, the gap between germline ends came to 13 bases. The V gene's germline CDR1 is MNHEY and CDR2 SVGAGI. CDR3 length: 15 amino acids. The DNA for the CDR3 is TGTGCCAGCAGTTACTGGGGGCCACAGGGAGAGACCCAGTACTTC. This gives the protein CASSYWGPQGETQYF.

V gene TRBV5-4 combines with J gene TRBJ1-1; 8 bases match TRBD1. The CDR3 runs 15 residues. V was pared by 0 bases and J by 4 bases, with 5 bases of the junction left unmatched. The germline V gene encodes CDR1 SGHNT and CDR2 YYREEE (reference sequence). This chain's CDR3 is CASSLVDREGTEAFF. DNA of the CDR3: TGTGCCAGCAGCTTGGTGGACAGGGAGGGCACTGAAGCTTTCTTT.

The rearrangement uses TRBV12-5 and TRBJ1-1; D unresolved. V dropped 0 bases and J dropped 3 bases, with 5 bases sitting between them. Germline values: CDR1 LGHNT, CDR2 FRNRAP. CDR3 length: 13 residues. CDR3 protein: CASGLVEDTEAFF. CDR3 nucleotides: TGTGCTAGTGGTTTGGTCGAGGACACTGAAGCTTTCTTT. Complete variable domain (other parts from reference TRBV12-5 and TRBJ1-1): DARVTQTPRHKVTEMGQEVTMRCQPILGHNTVFWYRQTMMQGLELLAYFRNRAPLDDSGMPKDRFSAEMPDATLATLKIQPSEPRDSAVYFCASGLVEDTEAFFGQGTRLTVV.

This chain uses TRBV11-2 with TRBJ2-1; 8 positions agree with TRBD2. This CDR3 region has 15 residues. Trimming at V came to 1 base and at J to 6 bases, leaving 5 bases not matched to a gene. Looked up from germline, CDR1 is SGHAT and CDR2 is FQNNGV. CDR3 loop: CASSLGGGTSNEQFF. DNA for the CDR3: TGTGCCAGCAGCTTAGGGGGGGGGACTAGCAATGAGCAGTTCTTC.

The chain has TRBV5-1 and TRBJ1-1, with D uncertain. Germline V lookup: CDR1 SGHRS, CDR2 YFSETQ. This CDR3 region has 13 residues. With 4 bases removed from V and 1 base from J, the gap between germline ends came to 8 bases. The CDR3 DNA is TGCGCCAGCAGCGATCAGTGGAACACTGAAGCTTTCTTT. As protein: CASSDQWNTEAFF. The full variable domain, in which reference TRBV5-1 and TRBJ1-1 provide the parts outside the CDR3, is KAGVTQTPRYLIKTRGQQVTLSCSPISGHRSVSWYQQTPGQGLQFLFEYFSETQRNKGNFPGRFSGRQFSNSRSEMNVSTLELGDSALYLCASSDQWNTEAFFGQGTRLTVV.